Shown below are 28 T cell receptor beta chains from a single sample sequenced in a study of blood T cells in healthy people across ages (dated by TCRdb to about 2015). Library prep was done by 5' RACE. Sequencing used an Illumina HiSeq 2500. A second PCR of about 6 to 12 cycles was run with a J-beta primer mix and a sample-barcoded 5' primer. TCRdb handled the public reads itself, with Q25 trimming in fastp and clone calling in MiXCR, and kept productive beta chains. Rows are combined by CDR3 protein, so each entry shows the most common genes and DNA. The sample has over 1,200,000 distinct CDR3 sequences on record, approximately 59% of them singletons. The ten top clones hold 5.5% to 8% of the sample. Sequencing was performed on blood. Receptors originate from a man younger than 35 in good health.

This chain connects TRBV2 to TRBJ1-5; D remains unclear. Trimming removed 3 bases at V and 7 bases at J, with 13 bases between. In germline, CDR1 is SNHLY, CDR2 FYNNEI. The CDR3 consists of 14 residues. The CDR3 DNA follows: TGTGCCAGCAGTGACGGGAACCGCAGGCAGCCCCAGCATTTT. It codes for CASSDGNRRQPQHF.

The chain uses TRBV29-1 and TRBJ2-7, with 9 bases that match TRBD2. The CDR3 is made up of 13 amino acids. Losses at the gene ends were 7 bases for V and 2 bases for J; bases not matched to a gene: 6. CDR1 and CDR2 (germline): SQVTM, ANQGSEA. The CDR3: CSAVSGRTYEQYF. The CDR3 region has the DNA TGCAGCGCCGTTAGCGGGAGAACCTACGAGCAGTACTTC.

The chain has TRBV18 and TRBJ2-1; 7 nucleotides align to TRBD2. The CDR3 runs to 17 residues. The germline gives CDR1 KGHSH, CDR2 LQKENI. After removal of 1 base from V and 0 bases from J, the junction contained 6 bases not matched to a gene. The CDR3: CASSPLLGGSSYNEQFF. Written as DNA, the CDR3 is TGTGCCAGCTCACCACTTCTTGGCGGGAGCTCCTACAATGAGCAGTTCTTC.

The rearrangement uses TRBV20-1 and TRBJ2-7; 8 bases line up with TRBD1. V was clipped by 1 base and J by 3 bases; unmatched bases: 5. The CDR3 has 14 amino acids. The germline gives CDR1 DFQATT, CDR2 SNEGSKA (reference sequence). The CDR3 sequence is CSARASTGGYEQYF. In DNA, the CDR3 is TGCAGTGCTAGAGCCTCAACAGGGGGCTACGAGCAGTACTTC.

This clonotype was observed a few times. The rearrangement links TRBV7-9 to TRBJ2-7, with D possibly matching TRBD2 (5 bases). Germline assignment: CDR1 SEHNR and CDR2 FQNEAQ (reference sequence). The CDR3 extends over 14 amino acids. Trimming took off 8 bases at V and 3 bases at J, with 17 bases between the two ends. For the CDR3, the DNA is TGTGCCAGCTCACGCGGGCTAGTTGACTACGAGCAGTACTTC. The encoded protein is CASSRGLVDYEQYF.

The gene calls are TRBV29-1 and TRBJ2-5; D may be TRBD1 (5 bases). Trimming shortened V by 8 bases and J by 3 bases, and 34 bases separated the two germline ends. This CDR3 comprises 19 residues. The germline gives CDR1 SQVTM, CDR2 ANQGSEA. CDR3 residues: CSKFPETHPTGAPKETQYF. The DNA of the CDR3 is TGCAGCAAATTCCCCGAAACGCACCCCACTGGGGCCCCAAAAGAGACCCAGTACTTC.

The V gene is TRBV20-1, the J gene TRBJ2-7; D is uncertain. CDR1 DFQATT and CDR2 SNEGSKA come from the germline V gene (reference sequence). The V and J ends lost 0 bases and 1 base respectively, with 10 bases between them. The CDR3 totals 14 residues. The CDR3 nucleotides are TGCAGTGCTAGAGAATCAGTACGGTCCTACGAGCAGTACTTC. Translation gives CSARESVRSYEQYF.

This clonotype has just a few counts. The V call is TRBV12-3 or TRBV12-4, the J call TRBJ2-7; 9 bases map to TRBD1. The CDR3 loop spans 16 amino acids. The V and J ends lost 1 base and 4 bases, in that order; junction bases with no gene match: 8. The DNA of the CDR3 is TGTGCCAGCAGTTTAGTCCTTTGGGGACAGGGATACGAGCAGTACTTC. Amino acids: CASSLVLWGQGYEQYF.

The sample holds a few counts of this clonotype. The rearrangement joins TRBV27 to TRBJ2-4, with 12 bases fitting TRBD1. TRBJ2-7 explains the end of the DNA better; the J call may be wrong. The CDR3 covers 15 residues. Germline assignment: CDR1 MNHEY and CDR2 SMNVEV (reference sequence). The CDR3: CASSLSGTGGSEQYF. CDR3 sequence (DNA): TGTGCCAGCAGTTTATCTGGGACAGGGGGCTCCGAGCAGTACTTC.

The genes are TRBV12-3 or TRBV12-4 and TRBJ2-1, with TRBD2 as a possible D gene (5 bases). CDR3 size: 14 residues. Trimming took off 3 bases at V and 4 bases at J, with 10 bases between the two ends. CDR3 residues: CASSFSDLYNEQFF. CDR3 DNA: TGTGCCAGCAGTTTCTCGGACTTATACAATGAGCAGTTCTTC.

J is TRBJ2-7 and V is TRBV29-1; maybe TRBD1 (6 bases). The CDR3 contains 16 residues. V was shortened by 4 bases and J by 3 bases, with 22 bases between the two germline ends. CDR1 is SQVTM, CDR2 ANQGSEA, per germline. In DNA form, the CDR3 reads TGCAGCGTTGCGGGACATCAGGGTAGTCAATACTACGAGCAGTACTTC. It is translated as CSVAGHQGSQYYEQYF.

This chain joins TRBV6-7 and TRBJ1-1, with a possible D match to TRBD1 (6 bases). TRBV6-7 is filed as an ORF, its function uncertain. V was clipped by 0 bases and J by 2 bases, with 13 bases between them. The CDR3 is 16 residues long. The CDR3 bases are TGTGCCAGCAGTTACTCGAGGACAGCCGCTAACACTGAAGCTTTCTTT. Protein product: CASSYSRTAANTEAFF.

This clonotype was seen more than once but under ten times. This rearrangement joins TRBV29-1 to TRBJ2-7; D is possibly TRBD1 (6 bases). The CDR3 consists of 15 residues. The germline CDR1 and CDR2 sequences are SQVTM and ANQGSEA. V was shortened by 2 bases and J by 0 bases, with 14 bases between the two germline ends. In nucleotides, the CDR3 is TGCAGCGTTGAATTTGGACAGATCAGCTCCTACGAGCAGTACTTC. The encoded protein is CSVEFGQISSYEQYF.

A few counts support this clonotype. This chain connects TRBV4-3 to TRBJ1-6; 9 nucleotides line up with TRBD1. CDR3 size: 18 residues. With V trimmed by 0 bases and J by 7 bases, 10 bases remained unmatched. CDR1 and CDR2 from the germline V gene are LGHNA and YSLEER. The CDR3 here is CASSQDRWTGARNSPLHF. CDR3 DNA: TGCGCCAGCAGCCAAGATCGATGGACAGGGGCAAGAAATTCACCCCTCCACTTT.

The CDR3 here is CSASSESTDTQYF. Written as DNA, the CDR3 is TGCAGTGCTAGCAGCGAAAGCACAGATACGCAGTATTTT. The V gene is TRBV20-1, the J gene TRBJ2-3, with D unresolved. The germline V gene encodes CDR1 DFQATT and CDR2 SNEGSKA (reference sequence). V gave up 3 bases and J gave up 0 bases, with 7 bases separating them. The CDR3 has 13 residues.

The rearrangement links TRBV12-3 or TRBV12-4 to TRBJ2-3; no clear D. The CDR3 is made up of 14 amino acids. Trimming took 2 bases from V and 5 from J, leaving 11 bases between them. CDR3 sequence reads: CASSLKLDLDTQYF. The CDR3 DNA reads as TGTGCCAGCAGTTTAAAACTGGACCTAGATACGCAGTATTTT.

The CDR3 is CSVVRDSRSYEQYF. In DNA, the CDR3 is TGCAGCGTTGTCCGGGACTCCCGCTCCTACGAGCAGTACTTC. V and J are TRBV29-1 and TRBJ2-7; a possible D gene is TRBD2 (6 bases). V was trimmed by 4 bases and J by 0 bases, leaving 13 bases between them. CDR1 and CDR2 from the germline V gene are SQVTM and ANQGSEA. This CDR3 has 14 residues.

The genes are TRBV27 and TRBJ2-5; TRBD1 matches at 7 bases. Germline CDR1 MNHEY, CDR2 SMNVEV (reference sequence). The CDR3 runs 16 residues. J was trimmed by 5 bases and V by 4 bases; bases with no gene match: 13. This chain's CDR3 is CASSSTGKGAWETQYF. The DNA of the CDR3 is TGTGCCAGCAGTTCGACAGGGAAAGGAGCTTGGGAGACCCAGTACTTC.

This chain connects TRBV28 to TRBJ1-2; D unresolved. The germline CDR1 and CDR2 sequences are MDHEN and SYDVKM. Trimming shortened V by 3 bases and J by 7 bases, and 9 bases separated the two germline ends. This CDR3 region has 12 residues. The CDR3 DNA reads TGTGCCAGCAGTTTGCGGACTAGTGGCTACACCTTC. Translated: CASSLRTSGYTF.

V gene TRBV7-2 combines with J gene TRBJ2-2; 11 positions agree with TRBD2. V lost 5 bases, J lost 2 bases, and 4 bases stayed unmatched. Germline V gene data show CDR1 as SGHTA and CDR2 as FQGNSA. The CDR3 has 16 amino acids. CDR3 sequence: CASSAGTSGNTGELFF. CDR3 in DNA: TGTGCCAGCAGCGCGGGGACTAGCGGAAACACCGGGGAGCTGTTTTTT.

This sequence joins TRBV4-1 and TRBJ2-7, with 7 nucleotides matching TRBD2. J gave up 3 bases and V 1 base, and 6 bases lay outside the gene matches. Germline V gene sequence: CDR1 MGHRA, CDR2 YSYEKL. The CDR3 sequence is 15 residues long. CDR3 bases: TGCGCCAGCAGCCAAGCGTTAGCGGGCCGCTACGAGCAGTACTTC. Translating it yields CASSQALAGRYEQYF.

V usage is TRBV18 and J usage is TRBJ2-7; 7 bases match TRBD2. The better agreement between TRBJ2-5 and the DNA end casts doubt on the J call. There are 15 residues in the CDR3. CDR1 KGHSH and CDR2 LQKENI come from the germline V gene. The CDR3 DNA reads TGTGCCAGCTCACTACCGGGGGGTCAGGGAGAGACCCAGTACTTC. Its protein is CASSLPGGQGETQYF.

This chain links TRBV27 with TRBJ2-5; D uncertain. Near its end, the DNA agrees better with TRBJ2-7, so the J call may be wrong. The CDR3 runs to 14 residues. CDR1 MNHEY and CDR2 SMNVEV come from the germline V gene (reference sequence). CDR3 coding DNA: TGTGCCAGCAGTTTATCGGGCCCAGCCTACGAGCAGTACTTC. This sequence encodes CASSLSGPAYEQYF.

V usage is TRBV10-3 and J usage is TRBJ1-1; the D gene is possibly TRBD1 (6 bases). Per germline, CDR1 ENHRY and CDR2 SYGVKD. V lost 3 bases and J 6 bases, leaving 14 bases between the germline ends. The CDR3 extends over 14 amino acids. CDR3: CAISEGTGSPEAFF. In DNA form, the CDR3 reads TGTGCCATCAGTGAAGGAACAGGGAGCCCTGAAGCTTTCTTT.

The chain has TRBV12-3 or TRBV12-4 and TRBJ2-3; maybe TRBD1 (6 bases). This CDR3 comprises 16 residues. Trimming cost V 6 bases and J 0 bases, with 16 bases left between them. The CDR3 DNA reads TGTGCCAGCAGCCCCAGGACAGCACCTAGCACAGATACGCAGTATTTT. It encodes CASSPRTAPSTDTQYF.

This clonotype has a handful of counts. The chain is built from TRBV12-3 or TRBV12-4 and TRBJ1-5; perhaps TRBD1 as D (6 bases). The ends were cut back, 5 bases at V and 4 bases at J, with 12 bases in the middle. CDR3 length equals 14 residues. CDR3 loop: CASSTGAPNQPQHF. The CDR3 DNA is TGTGCCAGCAGTACGGGGGCCCCTAATCAGCCCCAGCATTTT.

This clonotype was counted only a few times. The rearrangement uses TRBV4-1 and TRBJ1-1; weak D call: TRBD1 (6 bases). The V end was cut by 2 bases, the J end by 5 bases, with 15 bases between. The CDR3 runs 15 residues. Germline lookup yields CDR1 MGHRA and CDR2 YSYEKL. CDR3 sequence: CASSQRTQGPTEAFF. The CDR3 bases are TGCGCCAGCAGCCAAAGGACCCAGGGGCCTACTGAAGCTTTCTTT.

The V gene is TRBV2, the J gene TRBJ2-5, with a tentative D call TRBD1 (6 bases). The DNA end lines up better with TRBJ2-4; the J call may be wrong. The germline V gene encodes CDR1 SNHLY and CDR2 FYNNEI. The CDR3 is 16 amino acids. CDR3 region: CASSAVLGGGGNIQYF. The CDR3, as DNA: TGTGCCAGCAGTGCGGTCTTAGGTGGGGGCGGAAACATTCAGTACTTC.